The 25 T cell receptor beta chains below were found in one sample sequenced in a study of CD8+ T cells in alopecia areata. RNA extraction and reverse transcription yielded cDNA as sequencing template. TCRdb's table, derived via immunoSEQ multiplex PCR, lists solely in-frame clones and lacks some. Singletons are absent from the sample, which has some 110,000 clones. The sequencing input was lesional skin. These receptor sequences come from a C3H/HeJ mouse with alopecia areata. For this mouse line, the MHC haplotype is H2-k.

This clone was found a few times. The gene names given are mouse names. Coverage ceases 4 residues before the CDR3 finishes, and the germline J gene fills in the end. The chain combines TRBV16 with TRBJ2-5; 11 bases align to TRBD2. J lost 2 bases, V lost 2 bases, and 3 bases had no gene match. Germline V CDR1 and CDR2: SGHSA, FRNQAP. The CDR3 consists of 16 residues. CDR3 bases read: TGTGCAAGCAGCTTAAGGACTGGGGGGTCCCAAGAC. It codes for CASSLRTGGSQD. The whole CDR3 sequence is CASSLRTGGSQDTQYF.

Worth noting for this clone: Genes and germline come from the mouse. The CDR3 sequence is CASSDDGVQDGSDYTF. The part of the CDR3 DNA that was read is TGTGCCAGCAGTGATGATGGGGTCCAGGACGGCTCC. This chain uses TRBV13-1 with TRBJ1-2; D gene unclear. Read sequence stops 4 residues before the CDR3 end, and the germline J gene provides the missing end. Per the germline V gene, CDR1 is NSHNY and CDR2 is SYGAGN. V lost 0 bases to trimming and J lost 4 bases, with 16 bases between them. This CDR3 is 16 amino acids long.

A note on this clone: Mouse gene names and germline throughout. Incomplete CDR3 DNA: TGTGCCAGCAGTTTGGACGGTCGGACTGGGGGGGGCTATGCT. Protein: CASSLDGRTGGGYA. The full CDR3 protein is CASSLDGRTGGGYAEQFF. The chain uses TRBV13-3 and TRBJ2-1; 12 nucleotides line up with TRBD2. The CDR3 goes on 4 residues after the read ends, and that part is filled in from the germline J gene. The CDR3 extends over 18 amino acids. Unmatched junction bases numbered 11, after V lost 4 bases and J lost 3 bases. Per germline, CDR1 NNHDY and CDR2 SYVADS.

Concerning this clone: Any gene name here is a mouse gene name. Read sequence stops 4 residues before the CDR3 end, and the germline J gene provides the missing end. This chain links TRBV1 with TRBJ2-2, with TRBD1 identical over 7 bases. V was clipped by 1 base and J by 2 bases; unmatched bases: 7. The CDR3 is 17 residues long. Germline CDR1 and CDR2: NSQYPW and LRSPGD (reference sequence). The CDR3 region is CTCSAVPRQGNTGQLYF. Incomplete CDR3 DNA: TGCACCTGCAGTGCAGTGCCCCGACAGGGCAACACCGGG.

This clone was recorded a few times. Mouse gene names apply. The CDR3 goes on 4 residues after the read ends, and that part is filled in from the germline J gene. The V and J genes are TRBV1 and TRBJ2-2; TRBD1 might be the D (6 bases). This CDR3 is 14 amino acids long. V lost 4 bases and J 3 bases, leaving 9 bases between the germline ends. In germline, CDR1 is NSQYPW, CDR2 LRSPGD (reference sequence). Incomplete CDR3 DNA: TGCACCTGCAGTGAGGGGGTTGACACCGGG. This gives the protein CTCSEGVDTG. The complete CDR3 sequence is CTCSEGVDTGQLYF.

This clone has a handful of counts. Gene labels here are mouse ones. The read terminates 4 residues ahead of where the CDR3 ends, so the germline J gene completes it. The chain recombines TRBV13-3 with TRBJ2-4; 8 positions match TRBD1. Germline CDR1 and CDR2: NNHDY and SYVADS. The CDR3 runs to 12 residues. The CDR3 DNA, read in part, is TGTGCCAGCACCGACAGGGGAAAC. It is translated as CASTDRGN. The CDR3 as a whole reads CASTDRGNTLYF.

This clone was found a few times. TCRdb's protein sequence differs at residue 12 from the translated DNA; the protein presented here follows the DNA. The genes are named according to mouse. The CDR3 is cut off 3 residues early in the read; its end comes from the germline J gene. J is TRBJ1-6 and V is TRBV5; D is undetermined. TRBJ1-6 is designated an ORF whose function remains uncertain. There are 15 residues in the CDR3. Germline-derived CDR1 and CDR2 are LGHNA and YNLKQL (reference sequence). V lost 4 bases, J lost 0 bases, and 7 bases lay in between. This CDR3 reads CASSPDTSYNSPLYF. The CDR3 bases that were read are TGTGCCAGCAGCCCCGACACTTCCTATAATTCGCCC.

This clone occurred a few times. Each gene name is a mouse one. The CDR3 end falls 4 residues outside the read, so it is completed with the germline J gene. The V call is TRBV19, the J call TRBJ1-1; TRBD1 might be the D (6 bases). Per germline, CDR1 FNHDT and CDR2 SITEND (reference sequence). The V end was cut by 4 bases, the J end by 0 bases, with 10 bases between. The CDR3 consists of 14 residues. The sequenced CDR3 bases are TGTGCCAGCAGTTCGACAGGTTCAAACACA. It is translated as CASSSTGSNT. The whole CDR3 region reads CASSSTGSNTEVFF. The full variable domain, in which reference TRBV19 and TRBJ1-1 provide the parts outside the CDR3, is GGIITQTPKFLIGQEGQKLTLKCQQNFNHDTMYWYRQDSGKGLRLIYYSITENDLQKGDLSEGYDASREKKSSFSLTVTSAQKNEMAVFLCASSSTGSNTEVFFGKGTRLTVV.

This clone was detected many times. The gene symbols are mouse symbols. Coverage ceases 4 residues before the CDR3 finishes, and the germline J gene fills in the end. J is TRBJ1-1 and V is TRBV17, with TRBD1 as a possible D gene (5 bases). V was trimmed by 0 bases and J by 0 bases, leaving 11 bases between them. This CDR3 spans 16 amino acids. Looked up from germline, CDR1 is MNHDT and CDR2 is YYDKIL. CDR3 DNA, as far as it was read: TGTGCTAGCAGTAGAGACCCCGACAGACCAAACACA. Amino acid sequence: CASSRDPDRPNT. The whole CDR3 sequence is CASSRDPDRPNTEVFF.

This clone was counted a few times. Gene names follow the mouse nomenclature. The sequence runs out 4 residues before the end of the CDR3; the remainder is reconstructed from the germline J gene. The rearrangement joins TRBV1 to TRBJ1-2; D gene uncertain. The CDR3 loop spans 14 amino acids. CDR1 NSQYPW and CDR2 LRSPGD come from the germline V gene (reference sequence). Trimming removed 4 bases from V and 4 bases from J, with 13 bases in between. Incomplete CDR3 DNA: TGCACCTGCAGTGGGCACCCTGAGGGCTCC. Amino acid sequence: CTCSGHPEGS. The CDR3 in full is CTCSGHPEGSDYTF.

As to this clone: All gene names here are mouse names. Coverage ceases 4 residues before the CDR3 finishes, and the germline J gene fills in the end. The gene calls are TRBV13-1 and TRBJ2-1; 9 bases agree with TRBD1. The CDR3 consists of 16 residues. Trimming cost V 0 bases and J 4 bases; bases outside gene matches: 5. Germline V lookup: CDR1 NSHNY, CDR2 SYGAGN. Partial CDR3 DNA: TGTGCCAGCAGTGATGCAAGGGACAGGGAATATGCT. Amino acids: CASSDARDREYA. The entire CDR3 reads CASSDARDREYAEQFF.

There are a few counts of this clone. Gene names and germline refer to mouse. The read terminates 4 residues before the CDR3 end, so the remaining end is supplied by the germline J gene. V usage is TRBV13-3 and J usage is TRBJ2-7; 10 bases are a match to TRBD2. The germline V gene has CDR1 NNHDY and CDR2 SYVADS. This CDR3 is 15 amino acids long. V shed 0 bases and J 3 bases; nucleotides not matched to a gene: 3. CDR3 protein: CASSDAGLGDYEQYF. The CDR3 bases that were read are TGTGCCAGCAGTGATGCTGGACTGGGGGACTAT.

A remark on this clone: Gene names and germline match the mouse. The DNA ends 4 residues before the CDR3 does, and the rest of the CDR3 is filled in from the germline J gene. The V gene is TRBV1, the J gene TRBJ2-7; 8 nucleotides agree with TRBD2. Germline V gene lookup returns CDR1 NSQYPW and CDR2 LRSPGD (reference sequence). With 0 bases clipped from V and 3 bases from J, the junction kept 7 bases outside the gene matches. CDR3 length: 16 amino acids. CDR3: CTCSADGTGGLYEQYF. CDR3 DNA, as far as it was read: TGCACCTGCAGTGCAGATGGAACTGGGGGACTCTAT.

Notes on this clone: Gene names follow the mouse nomenclature. The sequenced fragment ends 4 residues before the CDR3 boundary, so the rest is inferred from the germline J gene. V and J are TRBV13-3 and TRBJ2-7; 10 bases agree with TRBD2. CDR3 size: 14 residues. Germline V gene sequence: CDR1 NNHDY, CDR2 SYVADS. The part of the CDR3 DNA that was read is TGTGCCAGCACCAAGGGGGACTGGGGTTAT. It codes for CASTKGDWGY. The CDR3 reads in full as CASTKGDWGYEQYF.

The sample holds a few counts of this clone. Each gene name is a mouse one. The observed sequence ends 4 residues before the CDR3 terminus, with the missing tail filled in from the germline J gene. The chain has TRBV13-2 and TRBJ2-5; TRBD1 might be the D (5 bases). The CDR3 has 14 amino acids. Germline V CDR1 and CDR2: NNHNN, SYGAGS (reference sequence). V shed 5 bases and J shed 0 bases, with 10 bases lying between them. The CDR3 region is CASGDTLNQDTQYF. The DNA read from the CDR3 is TGTGCCAGCGGGGACACACTTAACCAAGAC.

This clone was seen many times. The gene symbols are mouse symbols. The read ends 4 residues early relative to the CDR3; the germline J gene fills the gap. The chain combines TRBV13-1 with TRBJ2-7; 12 bases agree with TRBD2. The germline V gene has CDR1 NSHNY and CDR2 SYGAGN. V was pared by 0 bases and J by 0 bases, with 1 base of the junction left unmatched. The CDR3 length is 16 residues. CDR3 sequence reads: CASSDGDWGASYEQYF. CDR3 DNA (partial): TGTGCCAGCAGTGATGGGGACTGGGGGGCCTCCTAT.

Regarding this clone: Genes and germline are mouse. The read ends 4 residues before the CDR3 terminus; that terminus is restored from the germline J gene. The chain combines TRBV13-3 with TRBJ2-2, with 9 bases lining up with TRBD2. Unmatched junction bases numbered 3, after V lost 8 bases and J lost 4 bases. Germline-derived CDR1 and CDR2 are NNHDY and SYVADS. This CDR3 spans 13 amino acids. The CDR3 here is CASQTGGTGQLYF. CDR3 DNA, as far as it was read: TGTGCCAGTCAGACTGGGGGCACCGGG.

This clone was seen a handful of times. Any gene name here is a mouse gene name. Incomplete CDR3 DNA: TGTGCCAGGGGGGGCAGAACAAACACA. It codes for CARGGRTNT. The entire CDR3 protein reads CARGGRTNTEVFF. V is TRBV19 and J is TRBJ1-1; D might be TRBD1 (6 bases). The read halts 4 residues ahead of the CDR3 end, with the missing end drawn from the germline J gene. Trimming stripped 8 bases from V and 0 bases from J, with 11 bases between. The CDR3 is 13 amino acids. Germline V gives CDR1 FNHDT, CDR2 SITEND (reference sequence).

To note about this clone: Here the gene names and germline are mouse. The CDR3 end lies 4 residues beyond the end of the read and is filled in from the germline J gene. J is TRBJ2-3 and V is TRBV1, with unresolved D. Germline CDR1 is NSQYPW and CDR2 is LRSPGD (reference sequence). V lost 2 bases and J lost 0, with 12 bases in between. The CDR3 is made up of 16 amino acids. CDR3 DNA, as far as it was read: TGCACCTGCAGTGCACTAATGAGCGCTAGTGCAGAA. It specifies CTCSALMSASAE. The CDR3, in full, reads CTCSALMSASAETLYF.

This clone was seen a handful of times. Here the gene names and germline are mouse. The CDR3 is CASSIAQGSSYEQYF. Incomplete CDR3 DNA: TGTGCCAGCAGTATTGCGCAGGGGAGCTCCTAT. The genes are TRBV19 and TRBJ2-7; D is perhaps TRBD1 (6 bases). The read finishes 4 residues shy of the CDR3 end, and the germline J gene is used to complete it. V was clipped by 2 bases and J by 0 bases, with 12 bases between them. The germline V gene has CDR1 FNHDT and CDR2 SITEND (reference sequence). The CDR3 spans 15 residues.

This clone was counted between two and nine times. Germline and genes here are mouse. The missing CDR3 end, 4 residues past where the read stops, is filled in from the germline J gene. The chain employs TRBV17 and TRBJ2-1; no reliable D call. CDR3 length: 15 residues. The V end was cut by 3 bases, the J end by 1 base, with 10 bases between. Germline V gives CDR1 MNHDT, CDR2 YYDKIL. CDR3 bases read: TGTGCTAGCAGTAGGTCTCAGGAAAACTATGCT. Translation: CASSRSQENYA. The CDR3 reads in full as CASSRSQENYAEQFF.

This clone was observed a handful of times. Genes and germline are mouse. CDR3 loop: CASSRDLQGANTEVFF. CDR3 DNA, as far as it was read: TGTGCTAGCAGTAGAGACCTACAGGGGGCCAACACA. The rearrangement uses TRBV17 and TRBJ1-1; 9 bases are a match to TRBD1. The read comes to an end 4 residues before the CDR3 does, leaving the germline J gene to fill in the end. The CDR3 is 16 residues long. Germline loops: CDR1 MNHDT, CDR2 YYDKIL. The V and J ends lost 0 bases and 2 bases, in that order; junction bases with no gene match: 4.

Comment on this clone: Gene names are mouse gene names. Coverage ceases 4 residues before the CDR3 finishes, and the germline J gene fills in the end. In the same sample, other DNA sequences code for this CDR3. The V and J genes are TRBV31 and TRBJ2-3; 8 nucleotides line up with TRBD2. Germline trimming cut 0 bases from V and 0 bases from J; bases unmatched to any gene: 2. The CDR3 loop spans 15 amino acids. Germline assignment: CDR1 GKSSPN and CDR2 SITVG. The part of the CDR3 DNA that was read is TGTGCCTGGAGTCTAGGGGGGGCCAGTGCAGAA. It yields the protein CAWSLGGASAE. The CDR3, in full, reads CAWSLGGASAETLYF. The full variable domain, rest sourced from reference TRBV31 and TRBJ2-3, is AQTIHQWPVAEIKAVGSPLSLGCTIKGKSSPNLYWYWQATGGTLQQLFYSITVGQVESVVQLNLSASRPKDDQFILSTEKLLLSHSGFYLCAWSLGGASAETLYFGSGTRLTVL.

This clone was counted between two and nine times. Gene names denote mouse genes. The CDR3 is cut off 4 residues early in the read; its end comes from the germline J gene. This chain connects TRBV13-3 to TRBJ2-7; 12 bases line up with TRBD1. The germline V gene has CDR1 NNHDY and CDR2 SYVADS. The V and J ends lost 1 base and 2 bases, in that order; junction bases with no gene match: 4. This CDR3 spans 16 amino acids. The sequenced CDR3 bases are TGTGCCAGCAGTGATATCGGGACAGGGGGCCCCTAT. It translates to CASSDIGTGGPY. The complete CDR3 sequence is CASSDIGTGGPYEQYF.

This clone was found many times. Gene names and germline refer to mouse. The CDR3 goes on 4 residues after the read ends, and that part is filled in from the germline J gene. The chain couples TRBV13-1 to TRBJ1-2, with 8 positions matching TRBD1. This CDR3 has 14 residues. Germline V gene sequence: CDR1 NSHNY, CDR2 SYGAGN. Trimming removed 2 bases from V and 0 bases from J; junction bases left unmatched: 0. The CDR3 loop is CASSEGQANSDYTF. The sequenced CDR3 bases are TGTGCCAGCAGTGAGGGACAGGCAAACTCC.